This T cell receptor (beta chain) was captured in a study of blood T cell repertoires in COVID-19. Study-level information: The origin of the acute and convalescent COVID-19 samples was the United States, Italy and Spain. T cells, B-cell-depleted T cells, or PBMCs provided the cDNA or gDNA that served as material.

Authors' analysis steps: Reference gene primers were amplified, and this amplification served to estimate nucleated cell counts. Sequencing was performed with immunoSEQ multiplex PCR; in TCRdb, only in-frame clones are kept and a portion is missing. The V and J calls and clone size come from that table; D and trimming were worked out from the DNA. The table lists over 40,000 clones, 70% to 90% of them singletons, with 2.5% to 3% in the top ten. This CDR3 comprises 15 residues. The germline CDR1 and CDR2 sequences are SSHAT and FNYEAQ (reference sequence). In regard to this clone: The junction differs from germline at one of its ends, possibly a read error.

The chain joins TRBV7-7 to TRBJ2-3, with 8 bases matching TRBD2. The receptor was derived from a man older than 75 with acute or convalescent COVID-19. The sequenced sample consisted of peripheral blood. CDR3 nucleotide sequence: TGTGCTAGCAGCTTGGCACTAGCGGGCACAGATACGCAGTATTTT. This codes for CASSLALAGTDTQYF. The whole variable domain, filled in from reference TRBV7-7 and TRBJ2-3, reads GAGVSQSPRYKVTKRGQDVTLRCDPISSHATLYWYQQALGQGPEFLTYFNYEAQPDKSGLPSDRFSAERPEGSISTLTIQRTEQRDSAMYRCASSLALAGTDTQYFGPGTRLTVL.